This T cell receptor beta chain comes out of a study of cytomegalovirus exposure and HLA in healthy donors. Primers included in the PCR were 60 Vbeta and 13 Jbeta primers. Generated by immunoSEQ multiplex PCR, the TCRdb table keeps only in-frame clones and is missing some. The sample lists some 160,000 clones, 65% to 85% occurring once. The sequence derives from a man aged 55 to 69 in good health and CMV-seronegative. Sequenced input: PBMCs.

The CDR3 DNA sequence: TGTGCCAGCACCAAGACAGGGGTGAACACTGAAGCTTTCTTT. Its protein product is CASTKTGVNTEAFF. The V gene is TRBV7-9, the J gene TRBJ1-1, with TRBD1 identical over 8 bases. This CDR3 has 14 amino acids. The germline V gene has CDR1 SEHNR and CDR2 FQNEAQ (reference sequence). V lost 7 bases and J lost 0; bases outside the gene matches: 4. The full variable domain, its missing parts supplied by reference TRBV7-9 and TRBJ1-1, is DTGVSQNPRHKITKRGQNVTFRCDPISEHNRLYWYRQTLGQGPEFLTYFQNEAQLEKSRLLSDRFSAERPKGSFSTLEIQRTEQGDSAMYLCASTKTGVNTEAFFGQGTRLTVV.